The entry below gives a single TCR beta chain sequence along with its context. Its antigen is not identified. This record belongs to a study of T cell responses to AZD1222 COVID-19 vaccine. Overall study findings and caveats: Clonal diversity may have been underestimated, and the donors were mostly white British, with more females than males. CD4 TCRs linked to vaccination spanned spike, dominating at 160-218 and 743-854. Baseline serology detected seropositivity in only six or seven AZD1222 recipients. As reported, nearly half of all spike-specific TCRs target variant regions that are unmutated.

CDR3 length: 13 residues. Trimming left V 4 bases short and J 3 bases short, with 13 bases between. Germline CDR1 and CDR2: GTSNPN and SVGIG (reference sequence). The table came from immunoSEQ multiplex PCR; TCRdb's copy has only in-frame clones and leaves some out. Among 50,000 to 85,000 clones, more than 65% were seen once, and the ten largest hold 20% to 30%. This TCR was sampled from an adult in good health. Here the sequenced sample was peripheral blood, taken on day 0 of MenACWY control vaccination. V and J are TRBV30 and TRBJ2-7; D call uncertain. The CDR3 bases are TGTGCCTGGAAGAATGGCACTTTCTACGAGCAGTACTTC. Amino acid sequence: CAWKNGTFYEQYF. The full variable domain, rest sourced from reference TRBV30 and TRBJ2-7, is SQTIHQWPATLVQPVGSPLSLECTVEGTSNPNLYWYRQAAGRGLQLLFYSVGIGQISSEVPQNLSASRPQDRQFILSSKKLLLSDSGFYLCAWKNGTFYEQYFGPGTRLTVT.